Sequencing of this T cell receptor beta chain was carried out in a study of blood T cell repertoires in COVID-19. Sequencing used immunoSEQ multiplex PCR; TCRdb keeps in-frame clones, though not all of them. The sample yields 100,000 to 150,000 clones, roughly 72% seen once. The CDR3 covers 15 residues. Germline V gives CDR1 SGHAT, CDR2 FQNNGV. After removal of 5 bases from V and 9 bases from J, the junction contained 13 bases not matched to a gene. Input material: peripheral blood. This sequence joins TRBV11-2 and TRBJ2-1, with TRBD2 matching over 7 bases. The sequence was collected from an elderly man with COVID-19, enrolled during active disease. CDR3 protein: CASSPSGEGLSEQFF. Here the CDR3 DNA reads TGTGCCAGCAGCCCCAGCGGGGAGGGCCTTAGTGAGCAGTTCTTC. The full variable domain, completed using reference TRBV11-2 and TRBJ2-1, is EAGVAQSPRYKIIEKRQSVAFWCNPISGHATLYWYQQILGQGPKLLIQFQNNGVVDDSQLPKDRFSAERLKGVDSTLKIQPAKLEDSAVYLCASSPSGEGLSEQFFGPGTRLTVL.